What follows describes a single TCR beta chain. There are many counts of this clonotype. What antigen it recognizes has not been identified. Base quality data are lacking; no much larger clone is found one base away. Stable Graves' hyperthyroidism was defined as no progression to ophthalmopathy during 18 months of follow-up. Hyperthyroidism patients were newly diagnosed, had a disease duration of under 2 months, and were aged 18 to 65 years. Any patient with an uncontrolled infection, another autoimmune disease, pregnancy or lactation was excluded. Diagnoses were established on the basis of clinical symptoms, serum thyroxine and TRAb, thyroid ultrasound, and orbital computed tomography. Ficoll-Paque density gradient centrifugation was used to isolate PBMCs from 8.5 to 10 ml of fresh peripheral blood. Total RNA was extracted with Trizol reagent, and quality was checked on an Agilent 2100 Bioanalyzer.

Including cysteine and phenylalanine, the CDR3 has 14 amino acids. The read is trimmed to its CDR3 DNA, 42 bases read in frame from base 1. The germline V gene (reference sequence) yields SGHAT for CDR1 and FQDESV for CDR2. V is cut by 2 bases and J by 1 base, and the space between the germline ends is 8 bases. The TCR beta CDR3 regions were amplified from RNA transcripts. The TCR CDR3 was subjected to a first round of RT-PCR using the HTBI primer set and the Qiagen OneStep RT-PCR kit. Libraries were constructed in a second round of multiplex PCR, after which size selection and purification were performed. Sequencing of the libraries was done on an Illumina HiSeq2000 using paired-end 100 bp reads. As for how the authors treated the data: SOAPnuke was used to process the raw data, with reads discarded if the reads contained adapters or uncalled bases, had a mean Phred below 15, or lacked an exact constant-primer or identifier match. High-quality paired reads were merged using COPE v1.2.5, and each unique nucleotide sequence was defined as a clonotype. MiTCR v1.1 was used to align the clonotypes against IMGT TRBV, TRBD and TRBJ reference segments. The analysis included only V-J combinations with a frequency above 0.0001, which together covered 99% to 99.2% of the repertoires. A TCS score was defined as the ratio of F50 (clonal expansion) to E x V (chaos), with BLOSUM62-based TCRdist applied between CDR3 peptides within each V-J. Welch's t-statistics and random forest reduced around 550 V-J features to under 15, which were used in a naive Bayes classifier (R e1071). Using fastp trimming at Q25 and MiXCR clonotype assembly, TCRdb reanalyzed the public sequencing data and kept in-frame beta chains. Entries that share a CDR3 protein sequence are merged under the most common genes and DNA. The V and J calls and clone size come from TCRdb's table, not from the authors' own analysis. This sample lists about 510,000 distinct CDR3 sequences; about 15% were detected once. The biggest ten clones account for approximately 15% of the sample.

These data belong to a study of T cells in Graves' hyperthyroidism and ophthalmopathy (dated by TCRdb to the late 2010s). In terms of the full investigation: Peripheral blood was collected at initial diagnosis, before any treatment. A discovery cohort of about a hundred patients, 43 with Graves' ophthalmopathy and approximately 57 with stable Graves' hyperthyroidism, was used to find distinguishing TCR V-J signatures. Prospective prediction of ophthalmopathy was tested in an independent validation cohort consisting of 18 hyperthyroidism patients and around 16 patients who later progressed to ophthalmopathy. The approximately 100 discovery patients were randomly divided into training and test sets at a 7:3 ratio. In addition, the study compared T-cell repertoires in thyroid tissue and in blood from six Graves' hyperthyroidism patients. After blood sampling, hyperthyroidism patients were treated with methimazole at a starting dose of 30 mg daily, and ophthalmopathy patients were treated with high-dose intravenous methylprednisolone. The paper describes TCR Vbeta CDR3 sequencing of 120 to 150 peripheral blood samples, made up of 43 ophthalmopathy patients, 70 to 75 hyperthyroidism patients and 17 progressor patients.

Here is what the overall study found, with its caveats: In cross-validation, a model built on a 13 V-J signature told ophthalmopathy apart from stable hyperthyroidism with under 90% sensitivity and roughly 81% specificity, and in testing the same model reached 80%/75%. In validation, the model predicted progression to ophthalmopathy with 60% to 71% sensitivity and over 72% specificity, a median of about six months before onset. No statistical method was used to set the sample size in advance, and investigators knew the group allocation. Most expanded thyroid clonotypes (frequency above 0.001) were also found in blood, which suggests that blood repertoires may mirror thyroid immune responses.

The receptor chain draws on TRBV11-1 and TRBJ1-1, and possibly TRBD1, on 5 matching bases. The sample consisted of blood. The sequence was collected from a woman between 40 and 55 years old with Graves' hyperthyroidism. CDR3 protein: CASSLIQANTEAFF. Read as DNA, the sequence is TGTGCCAGCAGCTTAATACAGGCGAACACTGAAGCTTTCTTT.